This passage covers 30 T cell receptor beta chains from one sample sequenced in a study of identical twins. TCRdb reprocessed the 5' RACE reads via MiXCR and lists one record per CDR3 protein. The table includes approximately 470,000 distinct CDR3 sequences, 13% to 15% detected once. These records were also assigned to another study, of yellow fever vaccine responses in identical twins.

The sequenced material came from CD4+ T cells sorted from blood. The receptors here all came from a woman between 18 and 29 years old in good health.

This sequence joins TRBV30 and TRBJ2-1; D not certain. Germline assignment: CDR1 GTSNPN and CDR2 SVGIG (reference sequence). V was clipped by 1 base and J by 7 bases, with 11 bases between them. CDR3 size: 13 residues. The CDR3 sequence is CAWSGAGNNEQFF. The CDR3 coding sequence is TGTGCCTGGAGTGGAGCAGGAAATAATGAGCAGTTCTTC.

This clonotype was observed a few times. The chain uses TRBV5-1 and TRBJ2-7, with 7 nucleotides matching TRBD1. The J segment lost 4 bases and the V segment lost 1 base, leaving 8 bases of the junction unmatched. The V gene's germline CDR1 is SGHRS and CDR2 YFSETQ. This CDR3 has 15 residues. CDR3 amino acids: CASSLTPGQTYEQYF. The CDR3 DNA follows: TGCGCCAGCAGCTTGACGCCGGGACAGACTTACGAGCAGTACTTC. The full variable domain, rest sourced from reference TRBV5-1 and TRBJ2-7, is KAGVTQTPRYLIKTRGQQVTLSCSPISGHRSVSWYQQTPGQGLQFLFEYFSETQRNKGNFPGRFSGRQFSNSRSEMNVSTLELGDSALYLCASSLTPGQTYEQYFGPGTRLTVT.

This clonotype was detected only a few times. This sequence joins TRBV6-6 and TRBJ2-5; D may correspond to TRBD1 or TRBD2 (5 bases each). Per the germline V gene, CDR1 is MNHNY and CDR2 is SVGAGI (reference sequence). Trimming took 9 bases from V and 5 from J, leaving 13 bases between them. This CDR3 comprises 12 residues. The CDR3 DNA is TGTGCCAGTACTGGGACGCTTGAGACCCAGTACTTC. This translates into CASTGTLETQYF.

V is TRBV20-1 and J is TRBJ2-7, with TRBD1 identical over 10 bases. Germline V gene data show CDR1 as DFQATT and CDR2 as SNEGSKA (reference sequence). This CDR3 region has 13 residues. The junction had 6 bases not matched to a gene; V was cut back by 4 bases and J by 6 bases. CDR3 sequence (DNA): TGCAGTGCTAAAGACAGGGGGCAGGGCGAGCAGTACTTC. Translated, it gives CSAKDRGQGEQYF.

The CDR3 loop is CASSAGGSGFSYEQYF. CDR3 sequence (DNA): TGTGCCAGCAGCGCGGGGGGCAGCGGTTTCTCCTACGAGCAGTACTTC. The chain combines TRBV9 with TRBJ2-7; possibly TRBD2 for D (7 bases). CDR3 length: 16 residues. The ends were cut back, 3 bases at V and 0 bases at J, with 16 bases in the middle. Germline V lookup: CDR1 SGDLS, CDR2 YYNGEE.

The CDR3 DNA follows: TGTGCCAGCAGCTTACTCTCTAGCGGGGGGGCCCCCCCCTACAATGAGCAGTTCTTC. This gives the protein CASSLLSSGGAPPYNEQFF. The rearrangement links TRBV7-8 to TRBJ2-1; 12 nucleotides match TRBD2. In germline, CDR1 is SGHVS, CDR2 FQNEAQ. This CDR3 spans 19 amino acids. Trimming removed 2 bases from V and 2 bases from J; junction bases left unmatched: 10.

This clonotype was detected only a few times. The V and J genes are TRBV3-1 and TRBJ2-3; a possible D gene is TRBD1 (5 bases). The V gene's germline CDR1 is LGHDT and CDR2 YNNKEL (reference sequence). V lost 3 bases to trimming and J lost 3 bases, with 10 bases between them. The CDR3 length is 14 residues. This CDR3 is CASSQTVITDTQYF. The CDR3 DNA reads as TGTGCCAGCAGCCAGACAGTTATTACAGATACGCAGTATTTT.

The chain employs TRBV28 and TRBJ2-5; D not resolved. V was trimmed by 5 bases and J by 0 bases, leaving 7 bases between them. Germline V gene data show CDR1 as MDHEN and CDR2 as SYDVKM. CDR3 length: 13 residues. For the CDR3, the DNA is TGTGCCAGCAGTCACCATTACCAAGAGACCCAGTACTTC. This sequence encodes CASSHHYQETQYF.

In nucleotides, the CDR3 is TGCAGCGTTGGTGTCACAGATACGCAGTATTTT. Its protein product is CSVGVTDTQYF. V and J are TRBV29-1 and TRBJ2-3, with D unresolved. CDR3 length: 11 residues. CDR1 is SQVTM and CDR2 is ANQGSEA in the germline V gene. V lost 4 bases and J lost 2, with 4 bases in between.

This clonotype was detected a few times. J is TRBJ1-2 and V is TRBV27; unclear D gene. Germline lookup yields CDR1 MNHEY and CDR2 SMNVEV (reference sequence). Trimming left V 3 bases short and J 0 bases short, with 8 bases between. The CDR3 sequence is 14 residues long. The CDR3 loop is CASSLGGPNYGYTF. The DNA for the CDR3 is TGTGCCAGCAGTTTGGGAGGCCCTAACTATGGCTACACCTTC.

The chain combines TRBV14 with TRBJ2-1, with D maybe TRBD2 (5 bases). The CDR3 runs to 14 residues. Per the germline V gene, CDR1 is SGHDN and CDR2 is FVKESK. Between the trimmed V and J ends, which lost 3 bases and 8 bases, there was a span of 14 bases. CDR3 residues: CASSQWATGYEQFF. Here the CDR3 DNA reads TGTGCCAGCAGCCAGTGGGCGACGGGATATGAGCAGTTCTTC.

This clonotype appeared a few times. The rearrangement uses TRBV28 and TRBJ2-3; a possible D gene is TRBD1 (5 bases). Per germline, CDR1 MDHEN and CDR2 SYDVKM. The length of the CDR3 is 14 residues. The germline V and J ends were trimmed by 3 bases and 2 bases, with 9 bases remaining between them. Here the CDR3 reads CASSFRQPTDTQYF. Written as DNA, the CDR3 is TGTGCCAGCAGTTTTAGACAGCCCACAGATACGCAGTATTTT.

The chain employs TRBV10-3 and TRBJ2-1; D is possibly TRBD1 (5 bases). This CDR3 has 14 residues. Trimming pared 3 bases from V and 0 bases from J, leaving 6 bases between. CDR1 ENHRY and CDR2 SYGVKD come from the germline V gene. In DNA, the CDR3 is TGTGCCATCAGTGACAGGGTCTCCTACAATGAGCAGTTCTTC. Amino acid sequence: CAISDRVSYNEQFF.

This clonotype was picked up a small number of times. The chain uses TRBV7-9 and TRBJ1-5; D is possibly TRBD1 (6 bases). CDR1 is SEHNR and CDR2 is FQNEAQ in the germline V gene (reference sequence). This CDR3 is built from 17 residues. Between the trimmed V and J ends, which lost 5 bases and 2 bases, there was a span of 19 bases. The CDR3 reads CASSKHTGRTGNQPQHF. The DNA for the CDR3 is TGTGCCAGCAGCAAGCATACAGGGAGGACGGGCAATCAGCCCCAGCATTTT.

The gene calls are TRBV12-3 or TRBV12-4 and TRBJ2-3, with 13 bases that match TRBD2. V dropped 1 base and J dropped 3; count of bases not matched to a gene: 4. This CDR3 contains 17 residues. The CDR3 region is CASSLEGLAGVTDTQYF. CDR3 DNA: TGTGCCAGCAGTTTAGAAGGACTAGCGGGGGTTACAGATACGCAGTATTTT.

This chain connects TRBV5-1 to TRBJ2-5, with 12 bases identical to TRBD2. Germline trimming cut 4 bases from V and 2 bases from J; bases unmatched to any gene: 9. The germline CDR1 and CDR2 sequences are SGHRS and YFSETQ. The CDR3 length is 17 residues. Here the CDR3 DNA reads TGCGCCAGCAGCCGGGGGAGACTAGCGGGGGAGCAAGAGACCCAGTACTTC. This encodes CASSRGRLAGEQETQYF.

V usage is TRBV28 and J usage is TRBJ2-3; no firm D call. The germline CDR1 and CDR2 sequences are MDHEN and SYDVKM. The CDR3 is 12 residues long. V lost 1 base and J lost 10, with 9 bases in between. CDR3 DNA: TGTGCCAGCAGTTTATTTGCCGCCGCGCAGTATTTT. As protein: CASSLFAAAQYF.

This clonotype has only a few counts. This chain uses TRBV28 with TRBJ2-7; 7 bases fit TRBD1. V trimming: 4 bases; J trimming: 4 bases; junction bases outside the gene matches: 7. There are 14 residues in the CDR3. Germline lookup yields CDR1 MDHEN and CDR2 SYDVKM. CDR3 in amino acids: CASSSGTELYEQYF. DNA of the CDR3: TGTGCCAGCAGTTCCGGGACAGAACTTTACGAGCAGTACTTC.

The V and J genes are TRBV12-3 or TRBV12-4 and TRBJ2-7; 7 nucleotides line up with TRBD2. V lost 3 bases, J lost 0 bases, and 8 bases stayed unmatched. The CDR3 is 16 amino acids. DNA of the CDR3: TGTGCCAGCAGTTTCATGCGCGGGAGCCTCTCCTACGAGCAGTACTTC. Translated, it gives CASSFMRGSLSYEQYF.

Note on this clonotype: The final CDR3 position lacks the conserved phenylalanine or tryptophan, pointing to a likely read error. V is TRBV7-2 and J is TRBJ1-4; weak D call: TRBD1 (6 bases). The germline V gene encodes CDR1 SGHTA and CDR2 FQGNSA. V was cut by 4 bases and J by 3 bases, with 12 bases left in between. The CDR3 totals 15 residues. The CDR3 loop is CASSYDTGSNEKLFS. CDR3 DNA sequence: TGTGCCAGCAGCTACGATACAGGGTCTAATGAAAAACTGTTTTCT.

The V call is TRBV27, the J call TRBJ1-1, with D possibly being TRBD1 (6 bases). This CDR3 is 17 amino acids long. Germline assignment: CDR1 MNHEY and CDR2 SMNVEV (reference sequence). V lost 5 bases and J 1 base, leaving 20 bases between the germline ends. The CDR3 region is CASSLRLTGTSNTEAFF. CDR3 DNA: TGTGCCAGCAGTCTCCGCCTCACCGGGACATCGAACACTGAAGCTTTCTTT.

The chain recombines TRBV3-1 with TRBJ2-2, with TRBD2 matching over 11 bases. CDR3 length: 17 residues. Trimming removed 3 bases from V and 1 base from J; junction bases left unmatched: 4. The germline V gene encodes CDR1 LGHDT and CDR2 YNNKEL (reference sequence). CDR3 in amino acids: CASSQATSGGNTGELFF. CDR3 DNA: TGTGCCAGCAGCCAGGCTACTAGCGGGGGGAACACCGGGGAGCTGTTTTTT.

In its sample, this clonotype was seen many times. V gene TRBV10-3 combines with J gene TRBJ2-2; D is perhaps TRBD2 (5 bases). Germline assignment: CDR1 ENHRY and CDR2 SYGVKD. The CDR3 has 14 amino acids. Between the trimmed V and J ends, which lost 6 bases and 0 bases, there was a span of 8 bases. CDR3 DNA: TGTGCCATCAGAGGACTTACGAACACCGGGGAGCTGTTTTTT. As protein: CAIRGLTNTGELFF.

This clonotype was picked up a small number of times. The CDR3 here is CSASVPDTQYF. CDR3 coding DNA: TGCAGCGCCTCAGTCCCAGATACGCAGTATTTT. This chain connects TRBV29-1 to TRBJ2-3; D ambiguous. The V gene's germline CDR1 is SQVTM and CDR2 ANQGSEA. The V and J ends lost 7 bases and 4 bases respectively, with 9 bases between them. The CDR3 is 11 residues long.

This clonotype has just a few counts. The chain combines TRBV20-1 with TRBJ2-5, with D unclear. The germline V and J ends were trimmed by 6 bases and 5 bases, with 16 bases remaining between them. CDR3 length: 13 amino acids. Germline-derived CDR1 and CDR2 are DFQATT and SNEGSKA (reference sequence). CDR3 sequence reads: CSAPPRGRETQYF. DNA of the CDR3: TGCAGTGCCCCGCCAAGAGGTCGTGAGACCCAGTACTTC.

This clonotype has just a few counts. CDR3 amino acids: CASRGQGLSEQYF. The CDR3 DNA reads TGTGCCAGCAGAGGACAGGGACTGAGCGAGCAGTACTTC. The chain combines TRBV12-3 or TRBV12-4 with TRBJ2-7; 8 bases are shared with TRBD1. J lost 6 bases, V lost 6 bases, and 7 bases had no gene match. The CDR3 spans 13 residues.

This clonotype was picked up a small number of times. V is TRBV15 and J is TRBJ2-5; 10 bases fit TRBD2. The germline V gene encodes CDR1 LNHNV and CDR2 YYDKDF (reference sequence). Trimming cost V 6 bases and J 4 bases; bases outside gene matches: 5. The CDR3 is 14 amino acids. The CDR3 sequence: CATRASGGGETQYF. The CDR3 DNA sequence: TGTGCCACCAGGGCTAGCGGGGGTGGAGAGACCCAGTACTTC.

This chain uses TRBV3-1 with TRBJ2-1, with 10 bases identical to TRBD2. The CDR3 sequence is 18 residues long. CDR1 is LGHDT, CDR2 YNNKEL, per germline (reference sequence). Trimming removed 11 bases from V and 9 bases from J; junction bases left unmatched: 25. CDR3 bases: TGTGCCTTCAGTTTACTGACCTTGGGGCTAGCGGGAGTGGTTGAGCAGTTCTTC. Translation gives CAFSLLTLGLAGVVEQFF.

CDR3 in DNA: TGCAGTTCCTTTCCCTCCGAAACAGATACGCAGTATTTT. Its translation: CSSFPSETDTQYF. The rearrangement links TRBV20-1 to TRBJ2-3; D remains unclear. V shed 8 bases and J shed 3 bases, with 15 bases lying between them. CDR1 and CDR2 (germline): DFQATT, SNEGSKA (reference sequence). The CDR3 is 13 amino acids.

This clonotype was detected ten times or more. The chain employs TRBV12-3 or TRBV12-4 and TRBJ1-5, with D possibly TRBD1 on 6 matching bases. The V end was cut by 5 bases, the J end by 7 bases, with 18 bases between. This CDR3 is built from 15 residues. The CDR3 loop is CASSPARGGGQPQHF. CDR3 in DNA: TGTGCCAGCAGTCCCGCCCGGGGGGGCGGACAGCCCCAGCATTTT.